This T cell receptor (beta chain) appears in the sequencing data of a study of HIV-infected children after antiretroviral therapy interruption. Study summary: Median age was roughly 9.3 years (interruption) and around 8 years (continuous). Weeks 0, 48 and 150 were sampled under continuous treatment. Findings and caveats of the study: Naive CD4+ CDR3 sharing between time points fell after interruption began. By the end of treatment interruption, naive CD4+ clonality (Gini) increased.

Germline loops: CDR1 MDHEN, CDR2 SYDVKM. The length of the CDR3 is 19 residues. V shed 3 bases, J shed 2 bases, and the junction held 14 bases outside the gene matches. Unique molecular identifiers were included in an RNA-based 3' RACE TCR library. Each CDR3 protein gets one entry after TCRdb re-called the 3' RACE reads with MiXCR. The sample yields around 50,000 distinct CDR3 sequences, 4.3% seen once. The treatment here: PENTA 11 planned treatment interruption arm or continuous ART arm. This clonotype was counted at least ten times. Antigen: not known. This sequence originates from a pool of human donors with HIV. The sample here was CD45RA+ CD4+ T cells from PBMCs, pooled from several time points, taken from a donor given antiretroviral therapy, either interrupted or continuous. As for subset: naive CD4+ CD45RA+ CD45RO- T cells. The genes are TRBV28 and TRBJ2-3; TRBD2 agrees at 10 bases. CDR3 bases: TGTGCCAGCAGTTTGCCTCTAGGTATTAGCGGGGGGCACACAGATACGCAGTATTTT. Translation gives CASSLPLGISGGHTDTQYF.